The rows below give T cell receptor beta chains drawn from one sample of a study of blood T cell repertoires in COVID-19. The protocol was immunoSEQ multiplex PCR, while the TCRdb copy is restricted to in-frame clones and leaves out a portion. The sample includes under 150,000 clones, approximately 91% of them seen just once. The sequenced sample consisted of peripheral blood. These receptors all stem from a human donor in a cohort sampled during active COVID-19. CDR3s include the opening cysteine and the closing phenylalanine or tryptophan. The D gene is left open where the match is weak.

V	D	J	CDR3
TRBV9	-	TRBJ1-4	CASSGGEKLFF
TRBV11-2	TRBD2	TRBJ2-1	CASSPRTSGSPYNEQFF
TRBV10-3	TRBD1	TRBJ2-1	CAISGETGSNEQFF
TRBV6-5	TRBD1	TRBJ1-1	CASSYSQGAGGTEAFF
TRBV6-2/TRBV6-3	-	TRBJ2-5	CASSYEGRGQETQYF
TRBV2	-	TRBJ2-2	CASSAIRGNTGELFF
TRBV5-6	-	TRBJ2-3	CASSLVVPIRADTQYF
TRBV21-1	-	TRBJ2-3	CASSPFPRDNSTDTQYF
TRBV3-1/TRBV3-2	-	TRBJ1-2	CASRPSIGSDGYTF
TRBV5-1	TRBD2	TRBJ2-2	CASGAGGETGELFF
TRBV24-1	-	TRBJ2-1	CATQNRGGEQFF
TRBV7-2	-	TRBJ1-4	CASSLASTTNEKLFF
TRBV18	TRBD1	TRBJ1-3	CASSRSQGSGNTIYF
TRBV28	TRBD1	TRBJ1-2	CASTEGTGFYGYTF
TRBV7-9	TRBD2	TRBJ2-3	CASSLLLASSSTDTQYF
TRBV6-6	-	TRBJ2-7	CASSPLAGIYEQYF
TRBV7-2	-	TRBJ1-1	CASRANPGGNTEAFF
TRBV28	TRBD1	TRBJ2-1	CASSPLGRDRGLGYNEQFF
TRBV6-4	TRBD2	TRBJ2-2	CASSRLAGETGELFF
TRBV5-1	TRBD1	TRBJ2-3	CASSLGTGVGTDTQYF
TRBV4-2	TRBD2	TRBJ2-7	CASTGGAGGPYEQYF
TRBV6-4	TRBD1	TRBJ1-1	CASSGTGETEAFF
TRBV6-2/TRBV6-3	-	TRBJ1-1	CASSYGERGALNTEAFF
TRBV28	-	TRBJ2-2	CASRVGGATGELFF
TRBV28	TRBD2	TRBJ2-1	CASSLLGRESYNEQFF
TRBV4-3	-	TRBJ2-7	CASSQGIASPFHYEQYF
TRBV5-8	-	TRBJ2-2	CASSPRGLLTGELFF
TRBV5-1	-	TRBJ2-3	CASSEPAGTDTQYF
TRBV7-9	-	TRBJ1-6	CASSLVTGYNSPLHF
TRBV11-2	-	TRBJ2-5	CASSPRARAETQYF
TRBV18	TRBD1	TRBJ1-1	CASSPVGTALGNTEAFF
TRBV3-1/TRBV3-2	-	TRBJ2-3	CASSLRDLHTDTQYF
TRBV4-2	-	TRBJ2-7	CASSGQAPYEQYF
TRBV4-2	TRBD2	TRBJ2-3	CASSQDRTSSDTQYF
TRBV4-1	TRBD1	TRBJ1-4	CASSTLGTGLPSTNEKLFF
TRBV21-1	-	TRBJ2-7	CASSRRTSGSGTGEQYF
TRBV7-6	-	TRBJ2-5	CASSLEPGKETQYF